These 17 T cell receptor beta chains share one sample of origin, sequenced in a study of Siglec-9 on CD8 T cells in melanoma. TCRdb's table, derived via immunoSEQ multiplex PCR, lists solely in-frame clones and lacks some. The sample records 25,000 to 30,000 clones, around three quarters being singletons. Source material: Siglec-9- CD8+ T cells sorted from blood. The receptors were gathered from a human donor in good health.

This rearrangement joins TRBV5-8 to TRBJ2-3, with 10 bases fitting TRBD2. Per the germline V gene, CDR1 is SGHTS and CDR2 is YDEGEE. CDR3 length equals 15 residues. J lost 4 bases, V lost 2 bases, and 4 bases had no gene match. The chain's CDR3 is CASSFTSGTADTQYF. CDR3 sequence (DNA): TGTGCCAGCAGCTTCACTAGCGGGACCGCAGATACGCAGTATTTT.

A few counts support this clone. The CDR3 bases are TGTGCCAGTAGTTACCAGCTGAACACTGAAGCTTTCTTT. This codes for CASSYQLNTEAFF. This chain connects TRBV19 to TRBJ1-1; no firm D call. The CDR3 is 13 residues long. The germline gives CDR1 LNHDA, CDR2 SQIVND (reference sequence). The V gene lost 5 bases and the J gene lost 0 bases, with 7 bases spanning the gap.

The chain couples TRBV9 to TRBJ2-7; 7 nucleotides align to TRBD1. V dropped 4 bases and J dropped 3; count of bases not matched to a gene: 10. CDR3 length equals 15 residues. Germline V lookup: CDR1 SGDLS, CDR2 YYNGEE. The CDR3: CASSPRGSENYEQYF. The DNA for the CDR3 is TGTGCCAGCAGCCCCAGGGGGTCGGAAAACTACGAGCAGTACTTC.

For the CDR3, the DNA is TGTGCCAGCAGCTTAAACGGTCAGGGCATGGAGACCCAGTACTTC. It encodes CASSLNGQGMETQYF. The chain recombines TRBV7-3 with TRBJ2-5, with D maybe TRBD1 (5 bases). Trimming took off 1 base at V and 5 bases at J, with 14 bases between the two ends. CDR3 length equals 15 residues. Germline loops: CDR1 SGHTA, CDR2 FQGTGA.

The chain couples TRBV6-1 to TRBJ1-5, with D unresolved. The CDR3 sequence is 15 residues long. Trimming cost V 4 bases and J 4 bases, with 14 bases left between them. Looked up from germline, CDR1 is MNHNS and CDR2 is SASEGT. This CDR3 reads CASSGTMSRNQPQHF. In DNA form, the CDR3 reads TGTGCCAGCAGTGGGACCATGTCTAGGAATCAGCCCCAGCATTTT.

This clone was seen just once. This chain joins TRBV7-8 and TRBJ1-2; weak D call: TRBD1 (5 bases). Deletions cut 1 base from V and 5 bases from J, with 11 bases between. The germline V gene has CDR1 SGHVS and CDR2 FQNEAQ. CDR3 size: 14 residues. CDR3 amino acids: CASSLETAAYGYTF. The CDR3 DNA is TGTGCCAGCAGCTTAGAGACAGCGGCATATGGCTACACCTTC.

J is TRBJ2-1 and V is TRBV19; D not resolved. The CDR3 runs to 12 residues. CDR1 and CDR2 from the germline V gene are LNHDA and SQIVND (reference sequence). V shed 3 bases and J shed 5 bases, with 5 bases lying between them. The CDR3 DNA reads TGTGCCAGTAGTATCTCGAACAATGAGCAGTTCTTC. Protein product: CASSISNNEQFF.

The chain carries TRBV27 and TRBJ2-1; 8 nucleotides match TRBD1. This CDR3 is built from 24 residues. The trim removed 3 bases at V and 6 bases at J, leaving 34 bases unmatched. The germline gives CDR1 MNHEY, CDR2 SMNVEV (reference sequence). The CDR3 DNA reads as TGTGCCAGCAGTTTTACCCCCCAGACCGCCCGGACAGGGACCTCTGCACTGGGGAGCAATGAGCAGTTCTTC. This translates into CASSFTPQTARTGTSALGSNEQFF.

The V call is TRBV7-6, the J call TRBJ2-7, with D tentatively TRBD2 (10 bases). The length of the CDR3 is 17 residues. The V end lost 6 bases, the J end lost 5 bases, and 26 bases lay between the germline ends. CDR1 and CDR2 from the germline V gene are SGHVS and FNYEAQ. CDR3 sequence: CASSPTGGVAGGHEQYV. CDR3 DNA: TGTGCCAGCAGTCCCACAGGGGGCGTAGCGGGAGGACACGAGCAGTACGTC.

This clone occurred a few times. The CDR3 DNA reads as TGTGCCAGCAGTCTCACAGGGGTGGGTGAAAAACTGTTTTTT. Translating gives CASSLTGVGEKLFF. The gene calls are TRBV27 and TRBJ1-4, with 7 bases fitting TRBD1. The length of the CDR3 is 14 residues. Germline-derived CDR1 and CDR2 are MNHEY and SMNVEV (reference sequence). J gave up 7 bases and V 5 bases, and 7 bases lay outside the gene matches.

This clone has a handful of counts. The chain employs TRBV11-1 and TRBJ2-1; D is possibly TRBD1 or TRBD2 (5 bases each). CDR3 size: 18 residues. Germline loops: CDR1 SGHAT, CDR2 FQDESV (reference sequence). V shed 0 bases and J shed 3 bases, with 18 bases lying between them. CDR3: CASSLALLGDLLYNEQFF. In nucleotides, the CDR3 is TGTGCCAGCAGCTTAGCGTTGTTGGGGGACCTACTCTACAATGAGCAGTTCTTC.

The sample holds one count of this clone. The rearrangement uses TRBV21-1 and TRBJ2-1; no check of the table's D call, TRBD2, against the DNA was made. TRBV21-1 is a pseudogene locus. CDR3 size: 13 residues. DNA of the CDR3: TGTGCCAGCAGCAAGAAGTTGAGGTGTGAGCAGTTCTTC. This encodes CASSKKLRCEQFF.

The chain uses TRBV6-5 and TRBJ2-1, with TRBD2 matching 9 bases. This CDR3 has 15 residues. The germline V gene encodes CDR1 MNHEY and CDR2 SVGAGI. V gave up 11 bases and J gave up 5 bases; unmatched junction bases: 13. CDR3 protein: CAGVRSGSLHNEQFF. CDR3 sequence (DNA): TGTGCCGGAGTCCGTAGCGGGAGTCTTCACAATGAGCAGTTCTTC.

This clone was detected only a few times. The chain carries TRBV5-1 and TRBJ1-2; a possible D gene is TRBD1 (5 bases). The CDR3 spans 15 residues. Looked up from germline, CDR1 is SGHRS and CDR2 is YFSETQ. V gave up 4 bases and J gave up 0 bases, with 13 bases separating them. The CDR3 region has the DNA TGCGCCAGCAGCCTTAGGGGCCAAACTAACTATGGCTACACCTTC. Translating it yields CASSLRGQTNYGYTF.

The chain has TRBV4-1 and TRBJ1-5; D is ambiguous. The CDR3 totals 16 residues. V lost 1 base and J lost 0, with 10 bases in between. Germline-derived CDR1 and CDR2 are MGHRA and YSYEKL. The CDR3 region is CASSQVLRTSNQPQHF. The CDR3, as DNA: TGCGCCAGCAGCCAAGTACTTCGGACTAGCAATCAGCCCCAGCATTTT.

This clone has more than one count but fewer than ten. The genes are TRBV11-2 and TRBJ2-7; D tentatively reads TRBD1 or TRBD2 (5 bases each). V lost 5 bases, J lost 0 bases, and 11 bases lay in between. CDR1 and CDR2 (germline): SGHAT, FQNNGV. The CDR3 extends over 14 amino acids. CDR3 nucleotide sequence: TGTGCCAGCAGCCGCCCAGGGAGCTCCTACGAGCAGTACGTC. Protein product: CASSRPGSSYEQYV.

This clone was found a few times. The rearrangement uses TRBV27 and TRBJ1-1; 9 bases are a match to TRBD1. Trimming cost V 6 bases and J 5 bases; bases outside gene matches: 10. The length of the CDR3 is 15 residues. Germline assignment: CDR1 MNHEY and CDR2 SMNVEV (reference sequence). The CDR3 region has the DNA TGTGCCAGCAGACCGGGGACAGGGTGGGATACTGAAGCTTTCTTT. This sequence encodes CASRPGTGWDTEAFF.